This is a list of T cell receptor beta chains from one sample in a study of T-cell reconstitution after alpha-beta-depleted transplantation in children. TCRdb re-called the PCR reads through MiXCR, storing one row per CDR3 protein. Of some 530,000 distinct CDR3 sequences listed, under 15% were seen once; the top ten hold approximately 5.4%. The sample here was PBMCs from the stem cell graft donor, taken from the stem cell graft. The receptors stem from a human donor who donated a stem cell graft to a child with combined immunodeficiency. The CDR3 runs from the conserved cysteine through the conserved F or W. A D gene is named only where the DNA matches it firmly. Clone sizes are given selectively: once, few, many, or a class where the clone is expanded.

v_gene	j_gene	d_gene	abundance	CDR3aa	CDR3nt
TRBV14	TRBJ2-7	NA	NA	CASSQGPLERRLSYEQYF	TGTGCCAGCAGCCAAGGACCCCTAGAACGGAGGCTTTCCTACGAGCAGTACTTC
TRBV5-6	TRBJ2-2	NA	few	CASSLGVSYGELFF	TGTGCCAGCAGCTTGGGGGTCTCGTACGGGGAGCTGTTTTTT
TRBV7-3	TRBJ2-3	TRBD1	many	CASSQGQGGDTQYF	TGTGCCAGCAGCCAGGGACAGGGAGGAGATACGCAGTATTTT
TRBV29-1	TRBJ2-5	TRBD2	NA	CSVVSAGGETQYF	TGCAGCGTTGTTTCAGCCGGGGGGGAGACCCAGTACTTC
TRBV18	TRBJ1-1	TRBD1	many	CASSPFGQALNTEAFF	TGTGCCAGCTCACCATTTGGACAGGCCTTGAACACTGAAGCTTTCTTT
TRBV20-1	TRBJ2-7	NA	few	CSASVNDVGQARVEQYF	TGCAGTGCTAGCGTGAATGACGTTGGGCAGGCCCGGGTCGAGCAGTACTTC
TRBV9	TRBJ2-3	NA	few	CASSVEGIVSTDTQYF	TGTGCCAGCAGCGTAGAGGGAATAGTTAGCACAGATACGCAGTATTTT
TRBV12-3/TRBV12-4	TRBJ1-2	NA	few	CASSFEDGYGYTF	TGTGCCAGCAGTTTCGAAGATGGCTATGGCTACACCTTC
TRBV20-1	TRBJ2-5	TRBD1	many	CSALDRHQETQYF	TGCAGTGCACTGGACAGGCACCAAGAGACCCAGTACTTC
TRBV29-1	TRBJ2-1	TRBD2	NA	CSVGTSGDNEQFF	TGCAGCGTAGGGACTAGCGGTGACAATGAGCAGTTCTTC
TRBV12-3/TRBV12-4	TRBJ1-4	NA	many	CASGRAGAATNEKLFF	TGTGCCAGCGGTAGAGCAGGGGCCGCAACTAATGAAAAACTGTTTTTT
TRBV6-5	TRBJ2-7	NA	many	CASSTGHEQYF	TGTGCCAGCAGTACTGGACACGAGCAGTACTTC
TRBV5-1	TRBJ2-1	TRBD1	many	CASSGGRTGGWNEQFF	TGCGCCAGCAGCGGGGGACGGACAGGGGGCTGGAATGAGCAGTTCTTC
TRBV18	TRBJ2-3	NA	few	CASSRRVGGTTDTQYF	TGTGCCAGCTCAAGGCGAGTAGGGGGAACCACAGATACGCAGTATTTT
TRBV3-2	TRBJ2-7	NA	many	CASSHDKTTGTISYEQYF	TGTGCCAGCAGCCACGATAAAACGACAGGGACCATCTCCTACGAGCAGTACTTC
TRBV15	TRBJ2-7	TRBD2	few	CATSRGGGVEQYF	TGTGCCACCAGCAGAGGGGGGGGAGTCGAGCAGTACTTC
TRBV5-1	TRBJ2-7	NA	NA	CASSSARGNPTGEQYF	TGCGCCAGCAGCTCCGCACGGGGGAACCCCACGGGGGAGCAGTACTTC
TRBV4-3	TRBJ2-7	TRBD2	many	CASSQSVTSGRSYEQYF	TGCGCCAGCAGCCAATCCGTGACTAGCGGGCGCTCCTACGAGCAGTACTTC
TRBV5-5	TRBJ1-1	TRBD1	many	CASSWGQGYTEAFF	TGTGCCAGCAGCTGGGGACAGGGTTACACTGAAGCTTTCTTT
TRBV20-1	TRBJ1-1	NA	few	CSASGEAFF	TGCAGTGCTAGCGGTGAAGCTTTCTTT
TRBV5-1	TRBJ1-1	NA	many	CASSFWANTEAFF	TGCGCCAGCAGCTTTTGGGCGAACACTGAAGCTTTCTTT
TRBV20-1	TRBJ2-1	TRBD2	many	CSAFSGAYEQFF	TGCAGTGCTTTTAGCGGGGCATATGAGCAGTTCTTC
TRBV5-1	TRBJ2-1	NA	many	CASSADMNEQFF	TGCGCCAGCAGCGCCGACATGAATGAGCAGTTCTTC
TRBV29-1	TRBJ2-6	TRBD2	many	CSAGLAGANVLTF	TGCAGCGCAGGACTAGCTGGGGCCAACGTCCTGACTTTC
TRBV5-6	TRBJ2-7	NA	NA	CASSIGGGYEQYF	TGTGCCAGCAGTATAGGGGGAGGGTACGAGCAGTACTTC
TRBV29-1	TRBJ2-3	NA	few	CSGFPSTDTQYF	TGCAGCGGCTTCCCGTCCACAGATACGCAGTATTTT
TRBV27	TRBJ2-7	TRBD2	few	CASSVGAGGHEQYF	TGTGCCAGCTCGGTCGGAGCGGGGGGTCACGAGCAGTACTTC
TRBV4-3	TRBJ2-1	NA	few	CASSQDEQFF	TGCGCCAGCAGCCAAGATGAGCAGTTCTTC
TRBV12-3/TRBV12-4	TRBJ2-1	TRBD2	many	CASSPTSGREQFF	TGTGCCAGCAGTCCGACTAGCGGGAGAGAGCAGTTCTTC
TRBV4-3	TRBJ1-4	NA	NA	CASSQDWQVGEKLFF	TGCGCCAGCAGCCAAGATTGGCAGGTGGGGGAAAAACTGTTTTTT
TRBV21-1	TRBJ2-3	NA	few	CASSSPCGSIWTDTQYF	TGTGCCAGCAGCAGCCCTTGCGGGAGTATTTGGACAGATACGCAGTATTTT
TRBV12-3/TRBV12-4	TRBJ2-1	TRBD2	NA	CASSFGTSGREQFF	TGTGCCAGCAGTTTCGGGACTAGCGGGAGGGAGCAGTTCTTC
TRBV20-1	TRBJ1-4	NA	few	CSAALVGEKLFF	TGCAGTGCTGCCTTAGTGGGAGAAAAACTGTTTTTT
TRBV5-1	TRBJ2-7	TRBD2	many	CASSTSSGNYEQYF	TGCGCCAGCAGCACCTCTAGCGGGAACTACGAGCAGTACTTC
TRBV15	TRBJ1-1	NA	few	CATSARQSLNTEAFF	TGTGCCACCAGCGCCCGACAGAGCCTGAACACTGAAGCTTTCTTT
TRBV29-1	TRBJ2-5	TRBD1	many	CSATGAIETQYF	TGCAGCGCGACAGGGGCCATAGAGACCCAGTACTTC
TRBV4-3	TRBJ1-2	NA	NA	CASRRTETNYGYTF	TGCGCCAGCAGGAGAACGGAGACCAACTATGGCTACACCTTC
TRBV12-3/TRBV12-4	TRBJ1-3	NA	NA	CASNLPGSGNPIYF	TGTGCCAGCAATCTACCAGGGTCTGGAAACCCCATATATTTT
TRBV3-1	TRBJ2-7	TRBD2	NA	CASSQDLAGGDEQYF	TGTGCCAGCAGCCAAGACCTAGCGGGAGGCGACGAGCAGTACTTC
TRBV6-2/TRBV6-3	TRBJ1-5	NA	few	CASTDRGRGNQPQHF	TGTGCCAGCACCGACCGAGGGAGGGGCAATCAGCCCCAGCATTTT
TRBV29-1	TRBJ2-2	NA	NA	CSVAHAPGELFF	TGCAGCGTTGCGCATGCCCCCGGGGAGCTGTTTTTT
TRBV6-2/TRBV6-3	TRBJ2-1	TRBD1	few	CASSYSSGGLGNEQFF	TGTGCCAGCAGTTACTCTTCAGGGGGTTTGGGCAATGAGCAGTTCTTC
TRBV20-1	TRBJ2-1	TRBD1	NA	CSVGWDRPYNEQFF	TGCAGTGTGGGTTGGGACAGGCCCTACAATGAGCAGTTCTTC
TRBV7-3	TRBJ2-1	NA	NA	CASSQGGRWVDNEQFF	TGTGCCAGCAGCCAGGGTGGACGGTGGGTGGACAATGAGCAGTTCTTC
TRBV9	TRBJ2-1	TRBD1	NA	CASSVGGDRANEQFF	TGTGCCAGCAGCGTAGGAGGGGACAGAGCCAATGAGCAGTTCTTC
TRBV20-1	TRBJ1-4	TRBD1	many	CSASQGAGEKLFF	TGCAGTGCTAGCCAGGGGGCGGGTGAAAAACTGTTTTTT